This T cell receptor (beta chain) was retrieved from a study of OX40 agonist ivuxolimab in advanced cancers. Turning to the study itself: All patients had ivuxolimab intravenously every 2 weeks at 0.01 to 10 mg/kg. Partial responses, seen in three patients, involved one hepatocellular carcinoma and two cutaneous melanomas.

TCRdb keeps only in-frame clones here, not all; method: immunoSEQ multiplex PCR. The sample holds around 62,000 clones, 84% seen once. Trimming stripped 6 bases from V and 6 bases from J, with 14 bases between. Germline CDR1 reads KGHSH; CDR2 reads LQKENI. The CDR3 is made up of 14 amino acids. J is TRBJ1-4 and V is TRBV18; tentative D call: TRBD1 (5 bases). The TCR comes from an adult with an advanced solid tumor such as melanoma, head and neck, liver or kidney cancer. The sequences come from CD4+ or CD8+ T cells sorted from blood, collected in a trial of the OX40 agonist ivuxolimab. This CDR3 is CASSQWGVDEKLFF. DNA for the CDR3: TGTGCCAGCTCCCAATGGGGGGTAGATGAAAAACTGTTTTTT. The variable domain in full, completed from reference TRBV18 and TRBJ1-4, reads NAGVMQNPRHLVRRRGQEARLRCSPMKGHSHVYWYRQLPEEGLKFMVYLQKENIIDESGMPKERFSAEFPKEGPSILRIQQVVRGDSAAYFCASSQWGVDEKLFFGSGTQLSVL.